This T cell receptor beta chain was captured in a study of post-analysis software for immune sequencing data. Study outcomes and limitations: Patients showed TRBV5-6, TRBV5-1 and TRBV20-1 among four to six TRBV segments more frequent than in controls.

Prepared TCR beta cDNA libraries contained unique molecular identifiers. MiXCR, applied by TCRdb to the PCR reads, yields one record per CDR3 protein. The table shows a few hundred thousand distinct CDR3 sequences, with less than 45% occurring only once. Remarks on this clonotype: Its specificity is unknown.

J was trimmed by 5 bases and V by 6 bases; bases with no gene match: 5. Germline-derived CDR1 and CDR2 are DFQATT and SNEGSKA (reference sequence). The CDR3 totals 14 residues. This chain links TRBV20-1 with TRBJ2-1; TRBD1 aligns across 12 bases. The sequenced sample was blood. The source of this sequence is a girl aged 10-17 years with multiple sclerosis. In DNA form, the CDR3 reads TGCAGTGCATACCGGGACAGGGGGCACAATGAGCAGTTCTTC. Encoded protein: CSAYRDRGHNEQFF.